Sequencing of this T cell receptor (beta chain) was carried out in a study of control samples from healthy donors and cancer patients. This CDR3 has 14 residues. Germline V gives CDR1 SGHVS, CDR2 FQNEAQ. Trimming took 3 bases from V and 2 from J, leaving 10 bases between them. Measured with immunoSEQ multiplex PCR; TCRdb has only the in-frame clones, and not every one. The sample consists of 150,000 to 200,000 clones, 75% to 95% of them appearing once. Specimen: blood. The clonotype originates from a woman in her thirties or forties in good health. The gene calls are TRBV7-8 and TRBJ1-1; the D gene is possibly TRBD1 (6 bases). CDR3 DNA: TGTGCCAGCAGCTTGACACAGGGAAACACTGAAGCTTTCTTT. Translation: CASSLTQGNTEAFF. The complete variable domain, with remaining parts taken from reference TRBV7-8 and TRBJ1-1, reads GAGVSQSPRYKVAKRGQDVALRCDPISGHVSLFWYQQALGQGPEFLTYFQNEAQLDKSGLPSDRFFAERPEGSVSTLKIQRTQQEDSAVYLCASSLTQGNTEAFFGQGTRLTVV.